This T cell receptor beta chain was sequenced in a study of early T cells in non-severe SARS-CoV-2 infection. About the study: The authors sequenced bulk RNA from unsorted whole blood, leaving chains unpaired.

TCRdb passed the 5' RACE reads through MiXCR, listing each CDR3 protein once. Of around 50,000 distinct CDR3 sequences in the sample, around 11% are singletons; the top ten hold roughly a tenth. On this clonotype: The target antigen is unknown.

Study-wide results and caveats: Using VDJdb, the matching emphasized anti-spike CD8 responses while missing private and CD4 specificities.

The CDR3 is made up of 13 amino acids. Germline V gives CDR1 GTSNPN, CDR2 SVGIG (reference sequence). Deletions cut 0 bases from V and 3 bases from J, with 8 bases between. This sequence was found in an adult who was a healthcare worker with PCR-confirmed SARS-CoV-2 infection or an uninfected control (not recorded which). V gene TRBV30 combines with J gene TRBJ1-2; tentative D call: TRBD1 (5 bases). The sequencing input was whole blood. In DNA form, the CDR3 reads TGTGCCTGGAGTGTAATCAGGGACTATGGCTACACCTTC. Its translation is CAWSVIRDYGYTF. Looking up the rest from reference TRBV30 and TRBJ1-2 gives the full variable domain: SQTIHQWPATLVQPVGSPLSLECTVEGTSNPNLYWYRQAAGRGLQLLFYSVGIGQISSEVPQNLSASRPQDRQFILSSKKLLLSDSGFYLCAWSVIRDYGYTFGSGTRLTVV.